Following are 11 T cell receptor beta chains from one sample sequenced in a study of T cell responses to AZD1222 COVID-19 vaccine. Here immunoSEQ multiplex PCR was the method, and the copy in TCRdb shows in-frame clones only, minus some. The profile covers fewer than 95,000 clones, with approximately 90% appearing a single time and 8% taken by the ten largest. Sequenced here: peripheral blood, sampled 28 days after the second AZD1222 dose. These TCRs come from an adult who received the AZD1222 COVID-19 vaccine.

The CDR3 nucleotides read TGTGCCAGCAGTCTACAGGGGTACGAGCAGTACTTC. Protein product: CASSLQGYEQYF. The V gene is TRBV6-5, the J gene TRBJ2-7, with TRBD1 matching 7 bases. The CDR3 consists of 12 residues. Germline assignment: CDR1 MNHEY and CDR2 SVGAGI. The V gene end was trimmed by 5 bases and the J gene end by 4 bases; junction bases not matched to a gene: 2.

This clone was observed once. The gene calls are TRBV28 and TRBJ1-2; possibly TRBD1 for D (5 bases). Germline V lookup: CDR1 MDHEN, CDR2 SYDVKM. Between the trimmed V and J ends, which lost 2 bases and 4 bases, there was a span of 8 bases. The CDR3 has 13 amino acids. In DNA form, the CDR3 reads TGTGCCAGCAGTTTAGCAGGGAGCTATGGCTACACCTTC. This gives the protein CASSLAGSYGYTF.

This chain links TRBV19 with TRBJ1-4; D call uncertain. This CDR3 region has 14 residues. Trimming pared 5 bases from V and 6 bases from J, leaving 13 bases between. Per germline, CDR1 LNHDA and CDR2 SQIVND (reference sequence). This CDR3 reads CASSEPGKDEKLFF. For the CDR3, the DNA is TGTGCCAGTAGTGAACCCGGAAAGGATGAAAAACTGTTTTTT.

The genes are TRBV28 and TRBJ2-3, with D uncertain. The CDR3 contains 13 residues. Germline values: CDR1 MDHEN, CDR2 SYDVKM. The V and J ends lost 6 bases and 2 bases respectively, with 9 bases between them. The CDR3, as DNA: TGTGCCAGCAGCTTAGTCCCCACAGATACGCAGTATTTT. This gives the protein CASSLVPTDTQYF.

The genes are TRBV7-9 and TRBJ2-1; 9 bases map to TRBD2. Germline CDR1 is SEHNR and CDR2 is FQNEAQ (reference sequence). Trimming cost V 4 bases and J 9 bases; bases outside gene matches: 13. This CDR3 comprises 16 residues. The CDR3 region is CASSYGSGRKGGEQFF. Written as DNA, the CDR3 is TGTGCCAGCAGCTACGGTAGCGGGAGAAAGGGGGGTGAGCAGTTCTTC.

The V and J genes are TRBV16 and TRBJ1-3; 9 bases map to TRBD1. Germline V gene data show CDR1 as KGHSY and CDR2 as FQNENV. The CDR3 covers 16 residues. Trimming at V came to 3 bases and at J to 3 bases, leaving 6 bases not matched to a gene. As DNA, the CDR3 is TGTGCCAGCAGCCAGGCCGGGACAGGGTTTGGAAACACCATATATTTT. It codes for CASSQAGTGFGNTIYF.

The chain carries TRBV5-1 and TRBJ2-2; 8 positions match TRBD2. The germline gives CDR1 SGHRS, CDR2 YFSETQ. The CDR3 runs to 16 residues. The ends lost 0 bases at V and 6 bases at J; junction bases unmatched: 7. Here the CDR3 DNA reads TGCGCCAGCAGCTTGGCCGGGACTAGAGGGGCCGGGGAGCTGTTTTTT. Its translation is CASSLAGTRGAGELFF.

The rearrangement uses TRBV7-2 and TRBJ2-7; TRBD2 is a possible D gene (5 bases). This CDR3 spans 13 amino acids. Germline values: CDR1 SGHTA, CDR2 FQGNSA. Trimming pared 3 bases from V and 7 bases from J, leaving 13 bases between. CDR3 region: CASSFSRTGEQYF. The CDR3 DNA reads TGTGCCAGCAGCTTCAGCCGGACGGGGGAGCAGTACTTC.

This chain joins TRBV5-1 and TRBJ1-4; D may be TRBD1 (6 bases). The CDR3 runs to 15 residues. V dropped 3 bases and J dropped 4 bases, with 13 bases sitting between them. The germline V gene has CDR1 SGHRS and CDR2 YFSETQ. CDR3 nucleotides: TGCGCCAGCAGCTGGGGGACACGAAATAATGAAAAACTGTTTTTT. Translating it yields CASSWGTRNNEKLFF.

The chain combines TRBV19 with TRBJ2-2, with 8 bases aligning to TRBD1. CDR3 length equals 15 residues. Germline V gene sequence: CDR1 LNHDA, CDR2 SQIVND (reference sequence). V was pared by 7 bases and J by 3 bases, with 7 bases of the junction left unmatched. CDR3 nucleotide sequence: TGTGCCAGTAACCCCGACAGGGGCTACACCGGGGAGCTGTTTTTT. Translated: CASNPDRGYTGELFF.

This chain joins TRBV5-1 and TRBJ1-6; D might be TRBD1 (6 bases). The CDR3 loop spans 15 amino acids. CDR1 SGHRS and CDR2 YFSETQ come from the germline V gene. V was cut by 4 bases and J by 7 bases, with 15 bases left in between. CDR3 in DNA: TGCGCCAGCAGCCCAGGGGCAGGGCGAAATTCACCCCTCCACTTT. Protein sequence: CASSPGAGRNSPLHF.